The 7 T cell receptor beta chains below were found in one sample sequenced in a study of control samples from healthy donors and cancer patients. Sequenced by immunoSEQ multiplex PCR; TCRdb stores in-frame clones only, minus some. The sample lists approximately 69,000 clones; roughly 89% were seen once. The specimen sequenced was PBMCs. The receptors were gathered from a man in his sixties with colorectal cancer.

This clone was found once. DNA for the CDR3: TGTGCCAGCAGCTTAAGAGGGGATGGCTACACCTTC. Its protein product is CASSLRGDGYTF. The rearrangement joins TRBV7-2 to TRBJ1-2; a possible D gene is TRBD1 (5 bases). The germline V gene has CDR1 SGHTA and CDR2 FQGNSA. Deletions cut 2 bases from V and 6 bases from J, with 7 bases between. The CDR3 runs 12 residues.

This chain links TRBV4-1 with TRBJ1-2, with 9 nucleotides matching TRBD1. With V trimmed by 3 bases and J by 8 bases, 7 bases remained unmatched. The CDR3 sequence is 14 residues long. Germline CDR1 is MGHRA and CDR2 is YSYEKL. CDR3 in amino acids: CASSQGTGTYGYTF. The CDR3 DNA sequence: TGCGCCAGCAGCCAGGGGACAGGGACCTACGGCTACACCTTC.

The chain joins TRBV27 to TRBJ2-7; tentatively, D is TRBD1 (6 bases). V lost 6 bases, J lost 4 bases, and 13 bases lay in between. The germline V gene has CDR1 MNHEY and CDR2 SMNVEV (reference sequence). This CDR3 comprises 13 residues. DNA for the CDR3: TGTGCCAGCAGCACCACAGGGTTTTACGAGCAGTACTTC. Amino acids: CASSTTGFYEQYF.

The rearrangement uses TRBV6-5 and TRBJ1-5; no firm D call. The V gene's germline CDR1 is MNHEY and CDR2 SVGAGI. This CDR3 has 12 amino acids. Trimming stripped 7 bases from V and 5 bases from J, with 9 bases between. In DNA form, the CDR3 reads TGTGCCAGCACCCAAAGTCATCAGCCCCAGCATTTT. It is translated as CASTQSHQPQHF.

This chain uses TRBV30 with TRBJ2-7; TRBD2 matches at 7 bases. Germline assignment: CDR1 GTSNPN and CDR2 SVGIG (reference sequence). The CDR3 has 15 residues. Losses at the gene ends were 2 bases for V and 2 bases for J; bases not matched to a gene: 9. The CDR3 spells CAWSNGGTSTYEQYF. CDR3 sequence (DNA): TGTGCCTGGAGTAACGGGGGGACCTCAACCTACGAGCAGTACTTC.

On this clone itself: Because the CDR3's place on the DNA is in doubt, the DNA is left out and the CDR3 is given as listed by TCRdb. This sequence joins TRBV5-6 and TRBJ2-3; the table's TRBD2 call for D was not verified on the DNA. Counting both end residues, the CDR3 totals 15 amino acids. Germline V lookup: CDR1 SGHDT, CDR2 YYEEEE. The CDR3: CASSFGPGSGDTQYF.

The chain has TRBV5-4 and TRBJ1-2, with TRBD1 matching over 9 bases. The CDR3 covers 13 residues. V dropped 0 bases and J dropped 8; count of bases not matched to a gene: 2. CDR1 is SGHNT, CDR2 YYREEE, per germline (reference sequence). The CDR3 DNA reads as TGTGCCAGCAGCTTGGGGGGGACAGGGGGCTACACCTTC. Translating it yields CASSLGGTGGYTF.